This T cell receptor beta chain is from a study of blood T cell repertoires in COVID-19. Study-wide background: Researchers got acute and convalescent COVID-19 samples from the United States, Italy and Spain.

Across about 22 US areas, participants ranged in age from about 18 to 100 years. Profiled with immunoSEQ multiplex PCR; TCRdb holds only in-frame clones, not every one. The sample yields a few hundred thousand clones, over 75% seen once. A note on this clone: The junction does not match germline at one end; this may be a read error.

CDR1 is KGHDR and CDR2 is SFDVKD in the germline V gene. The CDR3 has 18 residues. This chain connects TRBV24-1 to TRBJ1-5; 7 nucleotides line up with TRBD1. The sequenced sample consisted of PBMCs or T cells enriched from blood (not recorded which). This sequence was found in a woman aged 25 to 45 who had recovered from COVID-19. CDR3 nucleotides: TGTGCCACCAGTGACTCCAAAAAGACAGGGTATAGCCATCAGCCCCAGCATTTT. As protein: CATSDSKKTGYSHQPQHF.